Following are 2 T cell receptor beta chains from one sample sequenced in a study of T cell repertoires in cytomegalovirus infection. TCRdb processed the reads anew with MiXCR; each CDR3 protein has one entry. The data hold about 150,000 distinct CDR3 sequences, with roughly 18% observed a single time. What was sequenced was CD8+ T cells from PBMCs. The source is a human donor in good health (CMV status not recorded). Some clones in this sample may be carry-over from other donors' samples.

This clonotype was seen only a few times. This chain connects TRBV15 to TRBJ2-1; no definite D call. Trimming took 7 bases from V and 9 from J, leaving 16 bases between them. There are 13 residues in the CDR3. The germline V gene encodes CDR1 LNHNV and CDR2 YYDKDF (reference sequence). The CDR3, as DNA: TGTGCCACCACGCCCGGACGGCGAGGTGAGCAGTTCTTC. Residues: CATTPGRRGEQFF.

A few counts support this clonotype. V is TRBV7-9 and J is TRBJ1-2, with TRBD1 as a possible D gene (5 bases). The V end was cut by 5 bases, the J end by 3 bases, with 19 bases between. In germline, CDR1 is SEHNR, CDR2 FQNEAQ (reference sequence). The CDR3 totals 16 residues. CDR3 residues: CASSDPSGGVDYGYTF. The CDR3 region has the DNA TGTGCCAGCAGCGACCCCAGCGGGGGTGTCGACTATGGCTACACCTTC.